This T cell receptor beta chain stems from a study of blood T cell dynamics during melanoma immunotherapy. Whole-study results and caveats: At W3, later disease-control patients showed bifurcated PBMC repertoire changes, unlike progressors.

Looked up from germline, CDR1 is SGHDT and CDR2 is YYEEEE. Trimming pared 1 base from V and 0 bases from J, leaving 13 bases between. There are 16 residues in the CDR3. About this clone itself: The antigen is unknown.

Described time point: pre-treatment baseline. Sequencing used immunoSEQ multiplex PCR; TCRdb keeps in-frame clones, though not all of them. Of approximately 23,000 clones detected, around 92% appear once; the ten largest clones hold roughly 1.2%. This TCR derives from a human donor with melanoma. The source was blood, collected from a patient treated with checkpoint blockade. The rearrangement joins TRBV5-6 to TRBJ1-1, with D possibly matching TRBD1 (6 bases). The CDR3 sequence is CASSLRGLGVNTEAFF. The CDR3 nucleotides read TGTGCCAGCAGCTTGCGGGGGCTCGGAGTGAACACTGAAGCTTTCTTT. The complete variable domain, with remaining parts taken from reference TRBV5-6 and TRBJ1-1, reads DAGVTQSPTHLIKTRGQQVTLRCSPKSGHDTVSWYQQALGQGPQFIFQYYEEEERQRGNFPDRFSGHQFPNYSSELNVNALLLGDSALYLCASSLRGLGVNTEAFFGQGTRLTVV.